This T cell receptor (beta chain) was identified during a study of T cell responses to AZD1222 COVID-19 vaccine. Comments on this clone: What it binds is unknown.

Looked up from germline, CDR1 is LNHDA and CDR2 is SQIVND (reference sequence). The J segment lost 2 bases and the V segment lost 3 bases, leaving 9 bases of the junction unmatched. The CDR3 runs 16 residues. Findings and caveats of the study: Samples come after the peak T cell response, not at day 14.

Method: immunoSEQ multiplex PCR; TCRdb's copy keeps in-frame clones and lacks some. The top ten hold 2% to 2.5% of the sample, which has 75,000 to 90,000 clones, 89% seen once. This clonotype was sampled from an adult in good health. The sample here was peripheral blood, taken on day 0 of AZD1222 vaccination. The genes are TRBV19 and TRBJ1-2; 7 nucleotides align to TRBD1. CDR3 protein: CASSMVPGGFNYGYTF. In DNA, the CDR3 is TGTGCCAGTAGTATGGTCCCAGGGGGTTTCAACTATGGCTACACCTTC.